This TCR beta chain was recorded in a study of T cell changes during pregnancy in multiple sclerosis. Using immunoSEQ multiplex PCR, the repertoire was profiled, and TCRdb retains in-frame clones only, with some absent. Of over 12,000 clones listed, 65% to 90% are singletons. This CDR3 comprises 15 residues. J gave up 5 bases and V 1 base, and 3 bases lay outside the gene matches. The germline gives CDR1 MGHRA, CDR2 YSYEKL. This chain connects TRBV4-1 to TRBJ1-4, with TRBD1 identical over 8 bases. Here the sequenced sample was CD8+ T cells from peripheral blood mononuclear cells, taken in the first trimester of pregnancy. The receptor was derived from a female donor with multiple sclerosis, enrolled in a pregnancy study. The CDR3 DNA reads as TGCGCCAGCAGCCAAGCTCAGGGGGCGAATGAAAAACTGTTTTTT. Amino acid sequence: CASSQAQGANEKLFF.